This is a list of T cell receptor beta chains from one sample in a study of cytomegalovirus exposure and HLA in healthy donors. Clones were sequenced by immunoSEQ multiplex PCR, and TCRdb holds only the in-frame ones, with some missing. The sample includes 200,000 to 250,000 clones, roughly 75% of them seen just once. The sample comprised PBMCs. Every receptor here comes from a woman aged 30 to 39 in good health and CMV-seronegative. The conserved cysteine and the conserved F or W are not part of the CDR3 here. Fields, in order: V gene, D gene, J gene, CDR3 protein. The D gene is left open where the match is weak.

TRBV11-3,TRBD2,TRBJ2-3,ASSRSGRGGADTQY
TRBV19,TRBD1,TRBJ2-3,ASSSPGTGGTDTQY
TRBV10-3,TRBD2,TRBJ2-3,AISPGTSGNSDTQY
TRBV5-1,-,TRBJ1-2,ASSLGQDGYT
TRBV19,-,TRBJ1-5,ASSIADQPQH
TRBV2,TRBD1,TRBJ2-2,ATQGARDTGELF
TRBV7-8,TRBD1,TRBJ2-3,ASSLRDRGRGTDTQY
TRBV19,TRBD2,TRBJ2-3,ASRTHSTSATDTQY
TRBV5-1,-,TRBJ2-1,ASSSGGRTSYNEQF
TRBV27,TRBD1,TRBJ1-5,ASSIRGQGGNQPQH
TRBV11-2,-,TRBJ2-1,ASSLSGSPLYNEQF
TRBV6-5,TRBD1,TRBJ2-7,ATGQGAYEQY
TRBV5-1,TRBD1,TRBJ2-7,ASRVGTGAHEQY
TRBV21-1,-,TRBJ2-6,ASSKEMAGRGDRGSGANVLT
TRBV18,TRBD1,TRBJ1-5,ASSPGTGDGTNQPQH
TRBV7-8,-,TRBJ1-3,ASSLYAGLIAGNTIY
TRBV6-1,-,TRBJ1-2,ASSDLGRRRGYGYT